This TCR beta chain is drawn from a study of cytomegalovirus exposure and HLA in healthy donors. Whole-study results and caveats: TRBV6-2, TRBV6-3 and other indistinguishable V segments were excluded. Presence/absence analyses supposed approximately even sequencing depth among donors. Being productive about 87% or about 30% of the time was typical of most TCR beta V segments in an earlier analysis.

For this clone: The antigen remains unidentified.

This PCR relied on a set of 60 Vbeta primers and 13 Jbeta primers. Measured with immunoSEQ multiplex PCR; TCRdb has only the in-frame clones, and not every one. The sample lists around 140,000 clones, 78% occurring once. Deletions cut 3 bases from V and 6 bases from J, with 9 bases between. CDR1 LNHDA and CDR2 SQIVND come from the germline V gene (reference sequence). The CDR3 is made up of 13 amino acids. The rearrangement joins TRBV19 to TRBJ1-5, with TRBD1 as a possible D gene (5 bases). The sequencing sample was made of PBMCs. The sequence came from a female donor in good health and CMV-seronegative. CDR3 sequence: CASSMQGGQPQHF. The CDR3 coding sequence is TGTGCCAGTAGTATGCAGGGCGGTCAGCCCCAGCATTTT.